A selection of T cell receptor beta chains follows, all from one sample in a study of human T cells and chemical hapten exposure. One entry per CDR3 protein, called by TCRdb with MiXCR from the RACE reads. The table records about 160,000 distinct CDR3 sequences, 28% of them present only once. The source was whole blood, collected in connection with sensitization to the hapten diphenylcyclopropenone (DPC). These receptors were obtained from a woman aged 18-29 years with alopecia areata. Some clones in this sample may be carry-over from other donors' samples. Each CDR3 is given with its conserved first and last residue. A D gene is named only where the DNA matches it firmly. Part of the rows lack a size; the others show once, few, many or a class for expanded clones.

V gene: TRBV4-3
clone size: -
J gene: TRBJ2-4
CDR3 length: 14
D gene: -
CDR3 DNA: TGCGCCAGCAGCCATATCGACGGGGGTAACATTCAGTACTTC
CDR3 protein: CASSHIDGGNIQYF

V gene: TRBV6-1
clone size: few
J gene: TRBJ2-1
CDR3 length: 13
D gene: -
CDR3 DNA: TGTGCCAGCAGTGAAGCGGGGGTTAATGAGCAGTTCTTC
CDR3 protein: CASSEAGVNEQFF

V gene: TRBV5-4
clone size: -
J gene: TRBJ2-3
CDR3 length: 15
D gene: TRBD2
CDR3 DNA: TGTGCCAGCAGCTCCACTAGCGGGGCTGCCTATACGCAGTATTTT
CDR3 protein: CASSSTSGAAYTQYF

V gene: TRBV12-3/TRBV12-4
clone size: many
J gene: TRBJ1-5
CDR3 length: 11
D gene: -
CDR3 DNA: TGCGCCAGCAGCTTGGGTCAGCCCCAGCATTTT
CDR3 protein: CASSLGQPQHF

V gene: TRBV10-3
clone size: few
J gene: TRBJ2-7
CDR3 length: 15
D gene: TRBD1
CDR3 DNA: TGTGCCATCAGTGAGGAGGGACAGGCCAATTACGAGCAGTACTTC
CDR3 protein: CAISEEGQANYEQYF

V gene: TRBV4-3
clone size: -
J gene: TRBJ1-1
CDR3 length: 15
D gene: -
CDR3 DNA: TGCGCCAGCAGCCAAGTCGGGAAGGAGAACACTGAAGCTTTCTTT
CDR3 protein: CASSQVGKENTEAFF

V gene: TRBV12-3/TRBV12-4
clone size: -
J gene: TRBJ1-4
CDR3 length: 11
D gene: -
CDR3 DNA: TGTGCCAGCAGTTCGTCGGAAAAACTGTTTTTT
CDR3 protein: CASSSSEKLFF

V gene: TRBV20-1
clone size: -
J gene: TRBJ2-7
CDR3 length: 15
D gene: TRBD1
CDR3 DNA: TGCAGTGCTAGAGATACCGGGACAGTTACCTACGAGCAGTACTTC
CDR3 protein: CSARDTGTVTYEQYF

V gene: TRBV21-1
clone size: many
J gene: TRBJ2-2
CDR3 length: 15
D gene: -
CDR3 DNA: TGTGCCAGCAGCAAATATCGAAGGAACACCGGGGAGCTGTTTTTT
CDR3 protein: CASSKYRRNTGELFF

V gene: TRBV4-3
clone size: few
J gene: TRBJ1-5
CDR3 length: 15
D gene: -
CDR3 DNA: TGCGCCAGCAGCCTCCAAGCACGGGGTGGCGAGCCCCAGCATTTT
CDR3 protein: CASSLQARGGEPQHF

V gene: TRBV4-1
clone size: -
J gene: TRBJ1-1
CDR3 length: 17
D gene: -
CDR3 DNA: TGCGCCAGCAGCCCGAGGGGGGCGCGGTCAATGAACACTGAAGCTTTCTTT
CDR3 protein: CASSPRGARSMNTEAFF

V gene: TRBV6-2/TRBV6-3
clone size: few
J gene: TRBJ1-5
CDR3 length: 15
D gene: TRBD1
CDR3 DNA: TGTGCCAGCAGTTACAGGACAGGGTCGAGTCAGCCCCAGCATTTT
CDR3 protein: CASSYRTGSSQPQHF

V gene: TRBV4-3
clone size: -
J gene: TRBJ2-7
CDR3 length: 14
D gene: TRBD2
CDR3 DNA: TGCGCCAGCAGCCGCACCGGGGAGGGGAACGAGCAGTACTTC
CDR3 protein: CASSRTGEGNEQYF

V gene: TRBV7-3
clone size: many
J gene: TRBJ2-1
CDR3 length: 16
D gene: -
CDR3 DNA: TGTGCCAGCAGCTTAAACCCCCAAAGCTCCTACAATGAGCAGTTCTTC
CDR3 protein: CASSLNPQSSYNEQFF

V gene: TRBV18
clone size: -
J gene: TRBJ1-6
CDR3 length: 16
D gene: TRBD1
CDR3 DNA: TGTGCCAGCTCATGGGACAGGTCACGCGGGGATTCACCCCTCCACTTT
CDR3 protein: CASSWDRSRGDSPLHF

V gene: TRBV21-1
clone size: many
J gene: TRBJ2-1
CDR3 length: 16
D gene: -
CDR3 DNA: TGTGCCAGCAGCAAAGGCGGCAGGAACTCCTACAATGAGCAGTTCTTC
CDR3 protein: CASSKGGRNSYNEQFF

V gene: TRBV4-3
clone size: -
J gene: TRBJ2-2
CDR3 length: 18
D gene: TRBD2
CDR3 DNA: TGCGCCAGCAGCCAGGACCCGACTAGCGGGCCGAGGGGCGGGGAGCTGTTTTTT
CDR3 protein: CASSQDPTSGPRGGELFF

V gene: TRBV7-2
clone size: -
J gene: TRBJ2-2
CDR3 length: 15
D gene: TRBD2
CDR3 DNA: TGTGCCAGCAGCTTAAGGACTAGTAACACCGGGGAGCTGTTTTTT
CDR3 protein: CASSLRTSNTGELFF

V gene: TRBV4-1
clone size: -
J gene: TRBJ1-4
CDR3 length: 16
D gene: TRBD1
CDR3 DNA: TGCGCCAGCAGCCAAGCAAGACAGGGGGCATTTGAAAAACTGTTTTTT
CDR3 protein: CASSQARQGAFEKLFF